The 32 T cell receptor beta chains listed next were all sequenced from one sample in a study of blood T cell repertoires in COVID-19. Sequencing was performed with immunoSEQ multiplex PCR; in TCRdb, only in-frame clones are kept and a portion is missing. Of approximately 230,000 clones in the sample, roughly 80% were seen once. The sequencing sample was made of peripheral blood. All receptors come from a man under 40 with active or convalescent COVID-19.

The CDR3 sequence: CATSSSGHLNTEAFF. CDR3 bases: TGTGCCACCAGCAGTTCGGGACACTTGAACACTGAAGCTTTCTTT. The chain recombines TRBV15 with TRBJ1-1; possible D gene TRBD1, 6 bases. Trimming stripped 3 bases from V and 0 bases from J, with 11 bases between. The CDR3 has 15 amino acids. Germline V gene data show CDR1 as LNHNV and CDR2 as YYDKDF (reference sequence).

The chain uses TRBV29-1 and TRBJ2-1, with a weak D call TRBD1 (6 bases). V shed 6 bases and J shed 0 bases, with 15 bases lying between them. The germline V gene has CDR1 SQVTM and CDR2 ANQGSEA. CDR3 length: 15 amino acids. The CDR3 here is CSVAGTDSSYNEQFF. The CDR3 nucleotides read TGCAGCGTGGCCGGGACGGACAGCTCCTACAATGAGCAGTTCTTC.

This chain links TRBV5-5 with TRBJ1-1; weak D call: TRBD1 (6 bases). The CDR3 runs 14 residues. V lost 1 base to trimming and J lost 7 bases, with 14 bases between them. Germline CDR1 and CDR2: SGHKS and YYEKEE (reference sequence). DNA of the CDR3: TGTGCCAGCAGCTTGCAATTATACAGGGTTGAAGCTTTCTTT. This encodes CASSLQLYRVEAFF.

The chain uses TRBV5-1 and TRBJ2-3; 7 nucleotides agree with TRBD1. Germline lookup yields CDR1 SGHRS and CDR2 YFSETQ. The CDR3 runs 15 residues. With 2 bases clipped from V and 2 bases from J, the junction kept 5 bases outside the gene matches. The CDR3 sequence: CASSFEGASTDTQYF. The CDR3 DNA is TGCGCCAGCAGCTTTGAGGGGGCCTCCACAGATACGCAGTATTTT.

The V call is TRBV11-3, the J call TRBJ2-3, with D tentatively TRBD2 (6 bases). V gave up 4 bases and J gave up 2 bases, with 10 bases separating them. This CDR3 has 14 residues. Germline CDR1 is SGHNT and CDR2 is YENEEA. The CDR3 is CASSYSGPTDTQYF. In DNA, the CDR3 is TGTGCCAGCAGCTATAGCGGTCCCACAGATACGCAGTATTTT.

The chain uses TRBV2 and TRBJ2-1, with 16 bases identical to TRBD2. This CDR3 contains 16 residues. The germline CDR1 and CDR2 sequences are SNHLY and FYNNEI. V trimming: 6 bases; J trimming: 12 bases; junction bases outside the gene matches: 11. The CDR3 sequence: CASSRPGTSGGARQFF. The CDR3 DNA reads TGTGCCAGCAGCCGTCCCGGGACTAGCGGGGGGGCCCGGCAGTTCTTC.

The chain uses TRBV4-2 and TRBJ2-7; 11 positions match TRBD2. CDR3 length equals 20 residues. V shed 4 bases, J shed 1 base, and the junction held 18 bases outside the gene matches. Germline V gene data show CDR1 as LGHNA and CDR2 as YNFKEQ. DNA for the CDR3: TGTGCCAGCAGCCCCAAAATTTATCTACTAGCGGGAGCGGGATCCTACGAGCAGTACTTC. The encoded protein is CASSPKIYLLAGAGSYEQYF.

V and J are TRBV19 and TRBJ1-6, with 9 bases identical to TRBD1. This CDR3 is built from 16 residues. The germline gives CDR1 LNHDA, CDR2 SQIVND (reference sequence). With 3 bases clipped from V and 3 bases from J, the junction kept 3 bases outside the gene matches. The CDR3 region has the DNA TGTGCCAGTAGTATCGGGACAGGGTTCTATAATTCACCCCTCCACTTT. It yields the protein CASSIGTGFYNSPLHF.

The chain joins TRBV3-1 (or the pseudogene TRBV3-2) to TRBJ1-5, with D possibly TRBD1 on 5 matching bases. The germline CDR1 and CDR2 sequences are LGHDT and YNNKEL (reference sequence). V lost 4 bases and J lost 7, with 14 bases in between. The CDR3 runs to 14 residues. The DNA of the CDR3 is TGTGCCAGCAGCCCCGGGGGGGTTAGACAGCCCCAGCATTTT. Amino acid sequence: CASSPGGVRQPQHF.

This clone was counted once. V is TRBV3-1 (or the pseudogene TRBV3-2) and J is TRBJ1-1; 7 nucleotides align to TRBD1. Germline V CDR1 and CDR2: LGHDT, YNNKEL (reference sequence). The J segment lost 6 bases and the V segment lost 1 base, leaving 5 bases of the junction unmatched. This CDR3 is 14 amino acids long. This CDR3 is CASSQVDRVPEAFF. In nucleotides, the CDR3 is TGTGCCAGCAGCCAAGTCGACAGGGTGCCTGAAGCTTTCTTT.

The chain joins TRBV27 to TRBJ1-2; TRBD1 is a possible D gene (6 bases). CDR1 is MNHEY, CDR2 SMNVEV, per germline (reference sequence). The ends were cut back, 0 bases at V and 4 bases at J, with 12 bases in the middle. The CDR3 has 15 residues. CDR3 sequence (DNA): TGTGCCAGCAGTTTATCCCCGATACAGGGCTATGGCTACACCTTC. It translates to CASSLSPIQGYGYTF.

The rearrangement joins TRBV15 to TRBJ2-7; TRBD2 aligns across 8 bases. This CDR3 has 15 residues. The germline V gene has CDR1 LNHNV and CDR2 YYDKDF (reference sequence). Germline trimming cut 1 base from V and 2 bases from J; bases unmatched to any gene: 4. In DNA, the CDR3 is TGTGCCACCAGCAGAGGAGGCGGGAGGCCCTACGAGCAGTACTTC. Its protein is CATSRGGGRPYEQYF.

The rearrangement joins TRBV3-1 (or the pseudogene TRBV3-2) to TRBJ2-1; 8 bases align to TRBD1. The germline V gene has CDR1 LGHDT and CDR2 YNNKEL (reference sequence). V lost 4 bases, J lost 2 bases, and 4 bases stayed unmatched. CDR3 length: 15 amino acids. The CDR3 protein is CASSPGQGPYNEQFF. DNA of the CDR3: TGTGCCAGCAGCCCCGGACAGGGACCCTACAATGAGCAGTTCTTC.

This clone has just a few counts. This chain links TRBV5-5 with TRBJ1-1; D gene unclear. V was shortened by 0 bases and J by 8 bases, with 5 bases between the two germline ends. The CDR3 has 11 amino acids. In germline, CDR1 is SGHKS, CDR2 YYEKEE (reference sequence). DNA for the CDR3: TGTGCCAGCAGCTTGGTACAGGAAGCTTTCTTT. Translated, it gives CASSLVQEAFF. Together with reference TRBV5-5 and TRBJ1-1, the CDR3 gives the full variable domain: DAGVTQSPTHLIKTRGQQVTLRCSPISGHKSVSWYQQVLGQGPQFIFQYYEKEERGRGNFPDRFSARQFPNYSSELNVNALLLGDSALYLCASSLVQEAFFGQGTRLTVV.

In DNA form, the CDR3 reads TGCGCCAGCAGCCAAGAGGGGCGGGGGGCTGGAAACACCATATATTTT. Translating it yields CASSQEGRGAGNTIYF. The genes are TRBV4-3 and TRBJ1-3; a weak D match, TRBD1 (5 bases). The CDR3 has 16 amino acids. Trimming left V 0 bases short and J 2 bases short, with 11 bases between. CDR1 and CDR2 (germline): LGHNA, YSLEER.

This rearrangement joins TRBV16 to TRBJ2-3; a possible D gene is TRBD1 (5 bases). Trimming removed 0 bases from V and 2 bases from J, with 18 bases in between. Germline assignment: CDR1 KGHSY and CDR2 FQNENV. CDR3 length equals 18 residues. The CDR3 DNA follows: TGTGCCAGCAGCCAATCGGTTGTATATGACAGTATCACAGATACGCAGTATTTT. It yields the protein CASSQSVVYDSITDTQYF. The full variable domain, in which reference TRBV16 and TRBJ2-3 provide the parts outside the CDR3, is GEEVAQTPKHLVRGEGQKAKLYCAPIKGHSYVFWYQQVLKNEFKFLISFQNENVFDETGMPKERFSAKCLPNSPCSLEIQATKLEDSAVYFCASSQSVVYDSITDTQYFGPGTRLTVL.

This sequence joins TRBV11-3 and TRBJ2-3; possibly TRBD1 for D (5 bases). Deletions cut 3 bases from V and 0 bases from J, with 7 bases between. CDR3 length: 14 residues. Germline loops: CDR1 SGHNT, CDR2 YENEEA. CDR3 sequence (DNA): TGTGCCAGCAGCTTGACAGCTAGCACAGATACGCAGTATTTT. It encodes CASSLTASTDTQYF. Filled out from reference TRBV11-3 and TRBJ2-3, the complete variable domain reads EAGVVQSPRYKIIEKKQPVAFWCNPISGHNTLYWYLQNLGQGPELLIRYENEEAVDDSQLPKDRFSAERLKGVDSTLKIQPAELGDSAVYLCASSLTASTDTQYFGPGTRLTVL.

CDR3 nucleotide sequence: TGTGCCACCTCCTCTGGAAACACCATATATTTT. Translated: CATSSGNTIYF. This chain connects TRBV19 to TRBJ1-3; D is unresolved. The CDR3 covers 11 residues. The germline gives CDR1 LNHDA, CDR2 SQIVND (reference sequence). The V and J ends lost 10 bases and 0 bases respectively, with 4 bases between them.

The chain has TRBV5-1 and TRBJ2-7, with 9 bases that match TRBD1. This CDR3 is built from 14 residues. CDR1 and CDR2 (germline): SGHRS, YFSETQ. V lost 7 bases, J lost 4 bases, and 9 bases stayed unmatched. The CDR3 coding sequence is TGCGCCAGCGGTCCGGGACAGGGATCGTACGAGCAGTACTTC. It translates to CASGPGQGSYEQYF.

The CDR3 region has the DNA TGTGCCAGCAAACCGGCGAGGAACTATGGCTACACCTTC. It specifies CASKPARNYGYTF. The V call is TRBV6-5, the J call TRBJ1-2; D ambiguous. CDR1 is MNHEY, CDR2 SVGAGI, per germline. This CDR3 comprises 13 residues. Trimming took 7 bases from V and 2 from J, leaving 11 bases between them.

The gene calls are TRBV4-2 and TRBJ2-3; possibly TRBD1 for D (6 bases). CDR1 and CDR2 from the germline V gene are LGHNA and YNFKEQ. CDR3 length: 13 amino acids. The germline V and J ends were trimmed by 4 bases and 4 bases, with 9 bases remaining between them. The CDR3 sequence is CASSPTGSDTQYF. The CDR3 coding sequence is TGTGCCAGCAGCCCTACAGGGTCAGATACGCAGTATTTT.

A single count supports this clone. This rearrangement joins TRBV4-1 to TRBJ1-5; D gene ambiguous. V lost 1 base and J lost 3, with 10 bases in between. The CDR3 has 15 amino acids. CDR1 is MGHRA, CDR2 YSYEKL, per germline. CDR3 nucleotide sequence: TGCGCCAGCAGCCAAGGAGGGTCTCTCAATCAGCCCCAGCATTTT. The encoded protein is CASSQGGSLNQPQHF.

The rearrangement joins TRBV3-1 (or the pseudogene TRBV3-2) to TRBJ2-1; D is perhaps TRBD2 (7 bases). The CDR3 is 16 amino acids. The V gene lost 6 bases and the J gene lost 2 bases, with 17 bases spanning the gap. CDR1 and CDR2 from the germline V gene are LGHDT and YNNKEL (reference sequence). This chain's CDR3 is CASSPTGGGAYNEQFF. The CDR3, as DNA: TGTGCCAGCAGTCCTACGGGGGGCGGGGCCTACAATGAGCAGTTCTTC.

V is TRBV27 and J is TRBJ2-1; perhaps TRBD2 as D (6 bases). From germline, CDR1 is MNHEY and CDR2 SMNVEV (reference sequence). Trimming removed 5 bases from V and 12 bases from J, with 17 bases in between. This CDR3 region has 13 residues. The CDR3 DNA sequence: TGTGCCAGCAGTAGGCCGGGACTCCTAAGGCAGTTCTTC. This sequence encodes CASSRPGLLRQFF.

The J gene is TRBJ2-3, the V gene TRBV6-5; maybe TRBD2 (5 bases). This CDR3 region has 15 residues. The germline CDR1 and CDR2 sequences are MNHEY and SVGAGI. The ends were cut back, 5 bases at V and 1 base at J, with 13 bases in the middle. The CDR3 DNA sequence: TGTGCCAGCAGTCCACTAGTTGGTGGCACAGATACGCAGTATTTT. Protein product: CASSPLVGGTDTQYF.

This rearrangement joins TRBV15 to TRBJ2-5; D may be TRBD1 (5 bases). The ends were cut back, 0 bases at V and 3 bases at J, with 11 bases in the middle. The V gene's germline CDR1 is LNHNV and CDR2 YYDKDF (reference sequence). This CDR3 region has 15 residues. The CDR3 is CATSRDRSREETQYF. In DNA form, the CDR3 reads TGTGCCACCAGCAGAGATCGTTCCAGGGAAGAGACCCAGTACTTC.

The gene calls are TRBV2 and TRBJ2-5, with D possibly TRBD2 on 6 matching bases. This CDR3 contains 17 residues. Germline values: CDR1 SNHLY, CDR2 FYNNEI. With 0 bases removed from V and 1 base from J, the gap between germline ends came to 15 bases. The CDR3 DNA is TGTGCCAGCAGTGAAGCGCGGGGACGACGGCCCCAAGAGACCCAGTACTTC. Translation: CASSEARGRRPQETQYF.

This rearrangement joins TRBV29-1 to TRBJ2-1, with 7 bases lining up with TRBD1. The CDR3 totals 10 residues. The junction had 1 base not matched to a gene; V was cut back by 5 bases and J by 9 bases. Germline V CDR1 and CDR2: SQVTM, ANQGSEA. The chain's CDR3 is CSVRDSEQFF. The CDR3 DNA reads TGCAGCGTTAGGGACAGTGAGCAGTTCTTC.

This clone was found many times. This chain links TRBV24-1 with TRBJ2-5; D not resolved. The CDR3 totals 14 residues. V shed 3 bases and J shed 3 bases, with 10 bases lying between them. CDR1 is KGHDR, CDR2 SFDVKD, per germline. The DNA of the CDR3 is TGTGCCACCAGTGATCCGACGGGTGAAGAGACCCAGTACTTC. This codes for CATSDPTGEETQYF.

This sequence joins TRBV19 and TRBJ2-2, with 10 positions matching TRBD1. Germline V lookup: CDR1 LNHDA, CDR2 SQIVND (reference sequence). The CDR3 extends over 18 amino acids. V shed 6 bases and J 6 bases; nucleotides not matched to a gene: 16. CDR3 DNA sequence: TGTGCCAGTAGACCCAGACAGGGGGCGCTTGGGGTTTCCGGGGAGCTGTTTTTT. Protein product: CASRPRQGALGVSGELFF.

The J gene is TRBJ1-3, the V gene TRBV5-1, with no clear D. The CDR3 consists of 15 residues. Trimming left V 0 bases short and J 0 bases short, with 7 bases between. Per the germline V gene, CDR1 is SGHRS and CDR2 is YFSETQ. The CDR3 here is CASSLGRSSGNTIYF. In DNA, the CDR3 is TGCGCCAGCAGCTTGGGCCGCAGCTCTGGAAACACCATATATTTT.

The chain combines TRBV4-2 with TRBJ1-5, with D perhaps TRBD1 (6 bases). The CDR3 sequence is 14 residues long. Germline loops: CDR1 LGHNA, CDR2 YNFKEQ. Trimming removed 8 bases from V and 3 bases from J, with 14 bases in between. DNA of the CDR3: TGTGCCAGCGGACCAGGACAGCTCAATCAGCCCCAGCATTTT. Protein product: CASGPGQLNQPQHF.